The next 16 T cell receptor beta chains were all read from a single sample in a study of blood T cell repertoires in COVID-19. Libraries were prepared by immunoSEQ multiplex PCR; TCRdb keeps only in-frame clonotypes and omits some of them. This table holds about 170,000 clones, 88% found once. The sequenced sample was peripheral blood. These receptors were taken from a man between 45 and 60 years old who had recovered from COVID-19.

This sequence joins TRBV7-3 and TRBJ2-1; 7 bases agree with TRBD1. The V gene end was trimmed by 1 base and the J gene end by 7 bases; junction bases not matched to a gene: 7. Per germline, CDR1 SGHTA and CDR2 FQGTGA. There are 15 residues in the CDR3. The CDR3 DNA sequence: TGTGCCAGCAGCTTAAAGTTGGACAGGCAAAATGAGCAGTTCTTC. Its translation is CASSLKLDRQNEQFF.

V gene TRBV27 combines with J gene TRBJ2-3; 8 nucleotides align to TRBD2. V trimming: 0 bases; J trimming: 4 bases; junction bases outside the gene matches: 15. The germline V gene has CDR1 MNHEY and CDR2 SMNVEV (reference sequence). This CDR3 comprises 19 residues. CDR3 loop: CASSLSALLGGRYSDTQYF. CDR3 nucleotide sequence: TGTGCCAGCAGTTTATCGGCCTTGTTGGGCGGGAGGTATTCAGATACGCAGTATTTT.

The chain couples TRBV7-2 to TRBJ1-1; no definite D call. Trimming shortened V by 1 base and J by 4 bases, and 16 bases separated the two germline ends. The CDR3 is made up of 16 amino acids. Germline CDR1 and CDR2: SGHTA and FQGNSA. The CDR3 DNA follows: TGTGCCAGCAGCTTAGAACGGCCCCGGGGTGGCACTGAAGCTTTCTTT. It yields the protein CASSLERPRGGTEAFF.

The genes are TRBV30 and TRBJ1-2; D ambiguous. V was shortened by 0 bases and J by 5 bases, with 10 bases between the two germline ends. The CDR3 extends over 13 amino acids. The V gene's germline CDR1 is GTSNPN and CDR2 SVGIG (reference sequence). CDR3 coding DNA: TGTGCCTGGAGTGTTGGAGTTCCTTATGGCTACACCTTC. It specifies CAWSVGVPYGYTF.

The chain couples TRBV7-2 to TRBJ2-1; TRBD2 matches 8 bases. This CDR3 spans 16 amino acids. Germline-derived CDR1 and CDR2 are SGHTA and FQGNSA. Trimming at V came to 5 bases and at J to 0 bases, leaving 6 bases not matched to a gene. CDR3 loop: CASSPISGSSYNEQFF. The CDR3 nucleotides read TGTGCCAGCAGCCCAATCAGCGGGAGCTCCTACAATGAGCAGTTCTTC. The whole variable domain, filled in from reference TRBV7-2 and TRBJ2-1, reads GAGVSQSPSNKVTEKGKDVELRCDPISGHTALYWYRQSLGQGLEFLIYFQGNSAPDKSGLPSDRFSAERTGGSVSTLTIQRTQQEDSAVYLCASSPISGSSYNEQFFGPGTRLTVL.

There are a few counts of this clone. V is TRBV10-1 and J is TRBJ2-4; D gene ambiguous. Trimming cost V 1 base and J 1 base, with 5 bases left between them. The CDR3 contains 14 residues. Germline CDR1 and CDR2: WNHNN and SYGVQD (reference sequence). The CDR3 nucleotides are TGCGCCAGCAGTGAGTTCAGGGCCAAAAACATTCAGTACTTC. Amino acids: CASSEFRAKNIQYF.

This clone was seen only once. The chain carries TRBV2 and TRBJ1-5, with a tentative D call TRBD1 (5 bases). V lost 2 bases to trimming and J lost 7 bases, with 18 bases between them. In germline, CDR1 is SNHLY, CDR2 FYNNEI. The CDR3 is 16 residues long. The CDR3 DNA is TGTGCCAGCAGTGAATCAGGGCAGGGAGGAGGGCAGCCCCAGCATTTT. This translates into CASSESGQGGGQPQHF.

V is TRBV29-1 and J is TRBJ2-7; possible D gene TRBD1, 6 bases. The germline V and J ends were trimmed by 0 bases and 1 base, with 16 bases remaining between them. This CDR3 has 16 residues. Germline V gene data show CDR1 as SQVTM and CDR2 as ANQGSEA. CDR3 in amino acids: CSVEDPIGTPSYEQYF. CDR3 in DNA: TGCAGCGTTGAAGACCCAATTGGGACACCGTCCTACGAGCAGTACTTC.

The chain is built from TRBV11-2 and TRBJ2-3; 8 bases match TRBD1. The CDR3 extends over 17 amino acids. V lost 5 bases, J lost 4 bases, and 14 bases stayed unmatched. Germline values: CDR1 SGHAT, CDR2 FQNNGV. This chain's CDR3 is CASSPRPRQGLADTQYF. In nucleotides, the CDR3 is TGTGCCAGCAGCCCCCGACCTAGACAGGGGCTCGCAGATACGCAGTATTTT.

This clone occurred a few times. The chain is built from TRBV27 and TRBJ1-2; 7 bases match TRBD1. V lost 6 bases and J lost 0; bases outside the gene matches: 4. This CDR3 is 14 amino acids long. From germline, CDR1 is MNHEY and CDR2 SMNVEV (reference sequence). CDR3 nucleotide sequence: TGTGCCAGCAGCCACGACAGGGCTAACTATGGCTACACCTTC. This sequence encodes CASSHDRANYGYTF.

This clone was seen only once. The chain joins TRBV7-2 to TRBJ1-2; 9 bases are a match to TRBD1. Germline V gene lookup returns CDR1 SGHTA and CDR2 FQGNSA. V lost 5 bases and J lost 6; bases outside the gene matches: 4. This CDR3 is built from 13 residues. CDR3 loop: CASSPWTGDGYTF. Written as DNA, the CDR3 is TGTGCCAGCAGCCCCTGGACAGGGGATGGCTACACCTTC.

The CDR3 nucleotides read TGTGCCAGTAGCGTTCCAGGGGCAGCTTTCTTT. Protein: CASSVPGAAFF. The chain employs TRBV19 and TRBJ1-1; D might be TRBD1 (6 bases). Trimming left V 6 bases short and J 10 bases short, with 12 bases between. CDR3 length: 11 amino acids. The germline gives CDR1 LNHDA, CDR2 SQIVND (reference sequence).

The V gene is TRBV24-1, the J gene TRBJ2-2; no clear D. The CDR3 consists of 13 residues. Germline V CDR1 and CDR2: KGHDR, SFDVKD. The V end was cut by 9 bases, the J end by 4 bases, with 11 bases between. CDR3: CATFSQFTGELFF. CDR3 sequence (DNA): TGTGCCACCTTTAGCCAGTTCACCGGGGAGCTGTTTTTT.

CDR3 coding DNA: TGTGCCAGCAGTTACGGGGGCGCCTACAATGAGCAGTTCTTC. Its protein product is CASSYGGAYNEQFF. The V call is TRBV6-5, the J call TRBJ2-1, with D possibly being TRBD1 (6 bases). This CDR3 comprises 14 residues. CDR1 is MNHEY, CDR2 SVGAGI, per germline. V was pared by 2 bases and J by 2 bases, with 7 bases between.

The rearrangement joins TRBV4-3 to TRBJ2-2; 7 bases align to TRBD2. In germline, CDR1 is LGHNA, CDR2 YSLEER. The trim removed 1 base at V and 4 bases at J, leaving 3 bases unmatched. This CDR3 has 15 residues. The DNA of the CDR3 is TGCGCCAGCAGCCAAGCCCAGCGGGGCACCGGGGAGCTGTTTTTT. Translating gives CASSQAQRGTGELFF.

This chain uses TRBV5-4 with TRBJ2-6; TRBD1 matches 7 bases. This CDR3 has 15 amino acids. V lost 4 bases to trimming and J lost 4 bases; unmatched junction nucleotides: 5. Germline CDR1 SGHNT, CDR2 YYREEE (reference sequence). The CDR3 loop reads CASSGQVSGANVLTF. The CDR3 DNA sequence: TGTGCCAGCAGCGGACAGGTGTCCGGGGCCAACGTCCTGACTTTC. Filled out from reference TRBV5-4 and TRBJ2-6, the complete variable domain reads ETGVTQSPTHLIKTRGQQVTLRCSSQSGHNTVSWYQQALGQGPQFIFQYYREEENGRGNFPPRFSGLQFPNYSSELNVNALELDDSALYLCASSGQVSGANVLTFGAGSRLTVL.